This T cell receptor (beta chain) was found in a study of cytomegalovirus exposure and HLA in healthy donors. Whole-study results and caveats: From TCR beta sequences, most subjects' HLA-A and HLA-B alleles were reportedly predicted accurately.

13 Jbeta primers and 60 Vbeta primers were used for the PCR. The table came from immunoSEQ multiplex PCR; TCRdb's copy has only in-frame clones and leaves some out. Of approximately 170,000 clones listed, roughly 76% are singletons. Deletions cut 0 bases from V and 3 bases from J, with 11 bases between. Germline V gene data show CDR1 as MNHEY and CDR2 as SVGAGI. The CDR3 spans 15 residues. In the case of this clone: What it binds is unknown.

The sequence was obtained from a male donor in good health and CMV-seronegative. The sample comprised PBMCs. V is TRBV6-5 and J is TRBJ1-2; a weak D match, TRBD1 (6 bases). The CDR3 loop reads CASSYSIQGHYGYTF. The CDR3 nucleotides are TGTGCCAGCAGTTACTCAATACAGGGACACTATGGCTACACCTTC.